The rows below give T cell receptor beta chains drawn from one sample of a study of blood T cell repertoires in COVID-19. Measured with immunoSEQ multiplex PCR; TCRdb has only the in-frame clones, and not every one. The sample contains 110,000 or so clones, around 85% of which appear only once. Sequencing was performed on peripheral blood. These receptors were collected from a man between 65 and 79 years old who had recovered from COVID-19. The conserved cysteine and the conserved F or W are not part of the CDR3 here. The D gene is left open where the match is weak.

TRBJ2-7 | TRBV7-9 | NA | ASSFTDRRQLEQY
TRBJ1-2 | TRBV5-1 | NA | ASSLDPGNYGYT
TRBJ1-1 | TRBV7-9 | NA | ASSLPGDTEAF
TRBJ2-7 | TRBV25-1 | TRBD1 | ASSDSGTGDYEQY
TRBJ1-3 | TRBV6-5 | NA | ASSYSSGGSGNTIY
TRBJ2-7 | TRBV5-5 | NA | ASSLESYEQY
TRBJ1-6 | TRBV11-2 | TRBD1 | ASSVGQAFGSPLH
TRBJ1-1 | TRBV29-1 | NA | SVEETGNTEAF
TRBJ1-2 | TRBV9 | NA | ASSPQGREVYGYT
TRBJ2-3 | TRBV5-4 | NA | ASRSGLSTDTQY
TRBJ1-5 | TRBV5-8 | NA | ASSLGQDPNQPQH
TRBJ1-6 | TRBV3-1/TRBV3-2 | NA | ASSQVAGMPLH
TRBJ2-7 | TRBV3-1/TRBV3-2 | NA | ASSQGFAGLLSEQY
TRBJ2-4 | TRBV20-1 | TRBD2 | SASLAGPKNIQY
TRBJ1-5 | TRBV5-3 | NA | ARSPHPGPQH
TRBJ1-6 | TRBV11-2 | NA | ASSPAFESPLH
TRBJ1-2 | TRBV2 | NA | ASSDLVRASGYT
TRBJ2-3 | TRBV28 | TRBD2 | ASSLALLAGVPDTQY
TRBJ2-1 | TRBV7-2 | TRBD1 | ASSRGQIGNEQF
TRBJ2-5 | TRBV10-3 | NA | AISAGDQETQY
TRBJ2-2 | TRBV2 | TRBD2 | ASSAREAGELF
TRBJ2-1 | TRBV7-2 | TRBD1 | ASSLEGTETNEQF
TRBJ2-3 | TRBV10-3 | NA | AISEDRLSTDTQY
TRBJ1-2 | TRBV9 | NA | ASSVAAGGLYGYT
TRBJ1-2 | TRBV4-1 | NA | ASRQSTGYGYT
TRBJ2-5 | TRBV5-1 | NA | ASSLVGVGRRETQY
TRBJ2-5 | TRBV7-3 | TRBD1 | ASSLGGQGLGETQY
TRBJ1-2 | TRBV25-1 | NA | ASRGTGTLNYGYT
TRBJ2-3 | TRBV7-2 | NA | ASSFGRPDTQY